The subject of this entry is one TCR beta chain. The data belong to a study of shared clonotypes between healthy human individuals. Generated by immunoSEQ multiplex PCR, the TCRdb table keeps only in-frame clones and is missing some. The repertoire holds 1,100,000 or so clones, about 80% seen once, with under 0.65% in the top ten. The sample taken for sequencing was memory CD4+ T cells from PBMCs. Documented subset: CD45RA-negative fraction. The clonotype comes from a man younger than 35 in good health. Some clones in this sample may be carry-over from other donors' samples.

CDR3 DNA sequence: TGTGCCAGCAGCTTAGTCAGCAGGAACTATGGCTACACCTTC. Translated: CASSLVSRNYGYTF. The genes are TRBV11-2 and TRBJ1-2; D remains unclear. CDR1 is SGHAT and CDR2 is FQNNGV in the germline V gene. This CDR3 region has 14 residues. V was shortened by 1 base and J by 2 bases, with 8 bases between the two germline ends.